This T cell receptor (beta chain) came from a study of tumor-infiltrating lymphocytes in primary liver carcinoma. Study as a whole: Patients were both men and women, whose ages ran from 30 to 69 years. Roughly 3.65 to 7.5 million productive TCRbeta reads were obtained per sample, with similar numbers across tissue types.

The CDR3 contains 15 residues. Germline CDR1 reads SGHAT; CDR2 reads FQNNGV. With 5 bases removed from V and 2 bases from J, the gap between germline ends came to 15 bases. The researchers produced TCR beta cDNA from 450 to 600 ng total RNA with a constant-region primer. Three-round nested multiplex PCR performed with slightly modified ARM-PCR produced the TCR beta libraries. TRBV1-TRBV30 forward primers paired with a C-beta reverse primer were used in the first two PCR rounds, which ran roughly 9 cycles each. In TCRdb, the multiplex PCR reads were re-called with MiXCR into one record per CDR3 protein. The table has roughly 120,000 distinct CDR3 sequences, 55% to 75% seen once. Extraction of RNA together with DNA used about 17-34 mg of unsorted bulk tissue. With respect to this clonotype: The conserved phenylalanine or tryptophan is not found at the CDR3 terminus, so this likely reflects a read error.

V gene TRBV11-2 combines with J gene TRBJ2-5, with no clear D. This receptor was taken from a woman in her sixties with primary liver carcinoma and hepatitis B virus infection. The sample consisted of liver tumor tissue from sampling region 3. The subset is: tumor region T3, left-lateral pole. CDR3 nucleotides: TGTGCCAGCAGCGCAAGGATTAGAACACAAGAGACCCAGTACTCC. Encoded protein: CASSARIRTQETQYS.